This T cell receptor (beta chain) was sequenced during a study of PD-1 blockade in classical Hodgkin lymphoma. In its sample, this clone was seen once. J gave up 1 base and V 10 bases, and 11 bases lay outside the gene matches. The CDR3 is made up of 15 amino acids. Germline V lookup: CDR1 ENHRY, CDR2 SYGVKD. This table comes from immunoSEQ multiplex PCR, and its TCRdb copy is limited to in-frame clones, with some not included. Here the sample spans tens of thousands of clones, around 90% being singletons. The patients all showed relapse after autologous stem cell transplantation, while their brentuximab vedotin exposure varied. Best responses fell into complete response, partial response or progressive disease.

The V and J genes are TRBV10-3 and TRBJ2-5, with 8 bases lining up with TRBD2. The sequenced sample was peripheral blood mononuclear cells (PBMCs), obtained at baseline. The receptor was isolated from a human donor with classical Hodgkin lymphoma. The chain's CDR3 is CATSRGGIVQETQYF. For the CDR3, the DNA is TGTGCCACAAGCCGGGGGGGAATCGTCCAAGAGACCCAGTACTTC.